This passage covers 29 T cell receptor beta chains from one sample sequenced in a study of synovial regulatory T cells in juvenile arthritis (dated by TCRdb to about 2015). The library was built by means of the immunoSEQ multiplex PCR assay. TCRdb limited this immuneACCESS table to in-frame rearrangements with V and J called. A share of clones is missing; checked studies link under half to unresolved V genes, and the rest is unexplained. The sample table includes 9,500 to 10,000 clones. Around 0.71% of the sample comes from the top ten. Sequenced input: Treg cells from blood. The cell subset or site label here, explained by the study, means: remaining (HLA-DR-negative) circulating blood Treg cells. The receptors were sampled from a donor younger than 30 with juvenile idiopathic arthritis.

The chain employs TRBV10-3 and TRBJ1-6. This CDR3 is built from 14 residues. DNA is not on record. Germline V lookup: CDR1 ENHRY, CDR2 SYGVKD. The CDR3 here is CAISESRGPSPLHF.

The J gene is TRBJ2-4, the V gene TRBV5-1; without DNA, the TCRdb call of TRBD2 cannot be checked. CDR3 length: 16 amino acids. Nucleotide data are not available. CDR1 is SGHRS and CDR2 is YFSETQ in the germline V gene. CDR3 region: CASSPRRDFAPHIQYF. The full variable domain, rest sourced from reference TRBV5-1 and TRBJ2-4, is KAGVTQTPRYLIKTRGQQVTLSCSPISGHRSVSWYQQTPGQGLQFLFEYFSETQRNKGNFPGRFSGRQFSNSRSEMNVSTLELGDSALYLCASSPRRDFAPHIQYFGAGTRLSVL.

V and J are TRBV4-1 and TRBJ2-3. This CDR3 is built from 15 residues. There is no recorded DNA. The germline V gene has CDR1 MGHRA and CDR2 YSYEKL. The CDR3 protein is CASSQVQGGTDTQYF.

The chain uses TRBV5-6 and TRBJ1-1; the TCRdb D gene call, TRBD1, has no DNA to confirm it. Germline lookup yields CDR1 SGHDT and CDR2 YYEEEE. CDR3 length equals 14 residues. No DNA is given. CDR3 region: CASSGTGMNTEAFF.

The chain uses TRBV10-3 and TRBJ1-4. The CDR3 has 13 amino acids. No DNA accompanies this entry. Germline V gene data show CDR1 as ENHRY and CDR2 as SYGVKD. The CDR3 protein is CAITAGGLEKLFF.

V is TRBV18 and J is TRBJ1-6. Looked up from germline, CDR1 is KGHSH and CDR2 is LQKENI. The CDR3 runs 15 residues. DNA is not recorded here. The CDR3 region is CASSPQEGYYSPLHF.

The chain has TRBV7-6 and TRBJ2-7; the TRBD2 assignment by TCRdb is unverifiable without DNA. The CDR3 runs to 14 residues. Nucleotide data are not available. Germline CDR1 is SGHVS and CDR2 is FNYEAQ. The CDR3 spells CASSLKAGGYEQYF.

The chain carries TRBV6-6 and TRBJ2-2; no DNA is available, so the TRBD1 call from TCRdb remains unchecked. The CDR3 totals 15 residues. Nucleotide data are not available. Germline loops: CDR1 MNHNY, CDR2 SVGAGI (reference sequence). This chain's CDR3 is CASSYIPSNTGELFF.

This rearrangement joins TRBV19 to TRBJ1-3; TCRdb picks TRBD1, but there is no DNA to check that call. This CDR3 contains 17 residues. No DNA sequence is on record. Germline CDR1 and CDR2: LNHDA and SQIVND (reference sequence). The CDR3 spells CASSIPPGQSSGNTIYF.

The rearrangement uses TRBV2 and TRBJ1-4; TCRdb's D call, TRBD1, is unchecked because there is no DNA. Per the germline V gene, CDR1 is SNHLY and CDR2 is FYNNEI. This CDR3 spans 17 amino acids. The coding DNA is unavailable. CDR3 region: CASRGTGQDPTNEKLFF.

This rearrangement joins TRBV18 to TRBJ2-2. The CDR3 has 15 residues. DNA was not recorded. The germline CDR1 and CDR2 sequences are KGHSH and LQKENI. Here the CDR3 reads CASSRVVSNTGELFF.

The CDR3 sequence is CASSPLVGVNQPQHF. The V call is TRBV18, the J call TRBJ1-5. The germline CDR1 and CDR2 sequences are KGHSH and LQKENI. This CDR3 is 15 amino acids long. No DNA accompanies this entry.

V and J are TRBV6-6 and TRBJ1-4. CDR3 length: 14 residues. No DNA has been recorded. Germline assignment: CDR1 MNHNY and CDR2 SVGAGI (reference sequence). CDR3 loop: CASRPELLNEKLFF.

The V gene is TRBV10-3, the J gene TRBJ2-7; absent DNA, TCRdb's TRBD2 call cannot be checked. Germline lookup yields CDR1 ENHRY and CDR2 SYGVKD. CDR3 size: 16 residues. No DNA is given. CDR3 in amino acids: CAISGRTSGISYEQYF.

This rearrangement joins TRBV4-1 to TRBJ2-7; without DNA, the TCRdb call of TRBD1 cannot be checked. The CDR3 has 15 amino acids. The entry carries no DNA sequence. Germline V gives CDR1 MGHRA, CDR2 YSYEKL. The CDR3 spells CASSQVIGAGYEQYF.

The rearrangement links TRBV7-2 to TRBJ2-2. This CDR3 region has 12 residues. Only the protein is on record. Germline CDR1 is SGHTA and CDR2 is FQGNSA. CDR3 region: CASSPTLGELFF.

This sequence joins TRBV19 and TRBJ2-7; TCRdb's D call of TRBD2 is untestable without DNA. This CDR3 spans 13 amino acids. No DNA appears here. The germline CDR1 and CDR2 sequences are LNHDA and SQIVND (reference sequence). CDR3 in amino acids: CASSIHGSYEQYF.

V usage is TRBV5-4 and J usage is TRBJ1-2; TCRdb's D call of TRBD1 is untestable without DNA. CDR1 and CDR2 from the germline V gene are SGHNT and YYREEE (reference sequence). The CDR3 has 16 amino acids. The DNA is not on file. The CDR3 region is CASSRTAGTGESGYTF.

CDR3 protein: CATKAERQHSYNEQFF. This chain connects TRBV19 to TRBJ2-1; TCRdb outputs TRBD2, but without DNA this stays unchecked. The germline V gene has CDR1 LNHDA and CDR2 SQIVND (reference sequence). The CDR3 sequence is 16 residues long. DNA is not recorded here.

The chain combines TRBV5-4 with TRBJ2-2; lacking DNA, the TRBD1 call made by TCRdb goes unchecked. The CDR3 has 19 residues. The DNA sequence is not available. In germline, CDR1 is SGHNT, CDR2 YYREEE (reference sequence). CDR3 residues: CASSPRAWTGGLNTGELFF.

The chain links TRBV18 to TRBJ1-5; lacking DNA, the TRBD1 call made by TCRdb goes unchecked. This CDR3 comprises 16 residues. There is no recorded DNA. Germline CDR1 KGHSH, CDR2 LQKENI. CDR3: CASSARQGPPNQPQHF.

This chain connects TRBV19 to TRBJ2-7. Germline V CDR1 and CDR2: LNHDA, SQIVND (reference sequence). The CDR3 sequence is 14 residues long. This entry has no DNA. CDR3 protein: CASSSLGFAYEQYF.

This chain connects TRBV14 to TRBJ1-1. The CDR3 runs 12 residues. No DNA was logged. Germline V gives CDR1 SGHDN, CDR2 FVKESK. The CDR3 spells CASSPQPGEAFF.

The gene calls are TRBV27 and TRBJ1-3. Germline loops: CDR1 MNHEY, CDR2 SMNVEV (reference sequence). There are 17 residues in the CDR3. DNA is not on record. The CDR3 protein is CASSLQRPMSSGNTIYF.

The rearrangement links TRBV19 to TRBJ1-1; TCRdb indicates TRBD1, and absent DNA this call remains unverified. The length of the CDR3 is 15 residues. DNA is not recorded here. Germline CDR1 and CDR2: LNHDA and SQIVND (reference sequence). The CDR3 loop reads CASSTYRGGRTEAFF.

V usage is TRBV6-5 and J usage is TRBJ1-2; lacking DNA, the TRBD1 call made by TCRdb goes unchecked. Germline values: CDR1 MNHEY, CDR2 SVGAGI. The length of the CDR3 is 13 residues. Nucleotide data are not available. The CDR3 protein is CASRNQGTYGYTF.

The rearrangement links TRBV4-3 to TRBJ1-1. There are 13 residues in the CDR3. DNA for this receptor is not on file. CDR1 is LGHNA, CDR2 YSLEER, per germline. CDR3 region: CASSQYENTEAFF.

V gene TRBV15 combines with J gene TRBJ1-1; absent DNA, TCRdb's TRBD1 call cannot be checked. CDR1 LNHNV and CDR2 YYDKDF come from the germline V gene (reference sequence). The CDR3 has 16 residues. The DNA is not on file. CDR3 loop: CATSSHLGALNTEAFF.

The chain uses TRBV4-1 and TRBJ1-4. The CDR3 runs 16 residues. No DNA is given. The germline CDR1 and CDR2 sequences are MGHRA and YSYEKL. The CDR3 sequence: CASSQDYVTTNEKLFF.